This entry describes one T cell receptor (beta chain). The sample belongs to a study of blood T cell repertoires in COVID-19. Sequencing used immunoSEQ multiplex PCR; TCRdb keeps in-frame clones, though not all of them. This table holds approximately 250,000 clones, 84% found once. Germline CDR1 is SGDLS and CDR2 is YYNGEE. V lost 2 bases and J lost 4; bases outside the gene matches: 9. This CDR3 spans 16 amino acids. Sequenced sample: peripheral blood. This chain uses TRBV9 with TRBJ1-3, with 7 bases matching TRBD1. The sequence was obtained from a man aged 45 to 65 with acute or convalescent COVID-19. The CDR3 sequence: CASSVLSGTAGNTIYF. The CDR3 region has the DNA TGTGCCAGCAGCGTCCTATCCGGGACAGCAGGAAACACCATATATTTT.